The rows below give T cell receptor beta chains drawn from one sample of a study of OX40 agonist ivuxolimab in advanced cancers. Data came from immunoSEQ multiplex PCR; TCRdb stores just in-frame clones and leaves some out. This table has approximately 82,000 clones, about nine tenths appearing once. The starting material was CD4+ or CD8+ T cells sorted from blood, obtained in a trial of the OX40 agonist ivuxolimab. All receptors derive from an adult with an advanced solid tumor such as melanoma, head and neck, liver or kidney cancer. Each CDR3 is given with its conserved first and last residue. Not every row has a clone size; where given, it reads once, few, many or a size class.

clone_size: -
v_call: TRBV30
cdr3_length: 14
j_call: TRBJ1-1
cdr3_aa: CAWNPQGWNTEAFF

clone_size: once
v_call: TRBV5-1
cdr3_length: 20
j_call: TRBJ1-4
cdr3_aa: CASSLGFAQGAIATNEKLFF

clone_size: -
v_call: TRBV2
cdr3_length: 16
j_call: TRBJ1-1
cdr3_aa: CASRRGGFTSDTEAFF

clone_size: -
v_call: TRBV19
cdr3_length: 13
j_call: TRBJ1-5
cdr3_aa: CASSTQANQPQHF

clone_size: -
v_call: TRBV30
cdr3_length: 13
j_call: TRBJ2-5
cdr3_aa: CAGARGLGETQYF

clone_size: -
v_call: TRBV4-1
cdr3_length: 18
j_call: TRBJ1-5
cdr3_aa: CASSQEGPGRGSNQPQHF

clone_size: -
v_call: TRBV5-1
cdr3_length: 14
j_call: TRBJ1-1
cdr3_aa: CASSPPGGRTEAFF

clone_size: -
v_call: TRBV18
cdr3_length: 16
j_call: TRBJ2-2
cdr3_aa: CASSPRLAENTGELFF

clone_size: -
v_call: TRBV19
cdr3_length: 16
j_call: TRBJ1-5
cdr3_aa: CASSPQGTYSNQPQHF

clone_size: -
v_call: TRBV23-1
cdr3_length: 16
j_call: TRBJ1-5
cdr3_aa: CASSQSGREGNQPQHF

clone_size: -
v_call: TRBV30
cdr3_length: 16
j_call: TRBJ2-5
cdr3_aa: CAWSFVAASPQETQYF

clone_size: -
v_call: TRBV18
cdr3_length: 15
j_call: TRBJ2-7
cdr3_aa: CASSPAGLPPHEQYF

clone_size: -
v_call: TRBV19
cdr3_length: 14
j_call: TRBJ1-1
cdr3_aa: CASREEGSTTEAFF

clone_size: -
v_call: TRBV5-5
cdr3_length: 15
j_call: TRBJ1-4
cdr3_aa: CASSVGPLSAEKLFF

clone_size: -
v_call: TRBV5-1
cdr3_length: 14
j_call: TRBJ1-1
cdr3_aa: CASSHQGGRTEAFF

clone_size: once
v_call: TRBV19
cdr3_length: 15
j_call: TRBJ2-7
cdr3_aa: CASSYPGLGIREQYF

clone_size: -
v_call: TRBV18
cdr3_length: 14
j_call: TRBJ2-7
cdr3_aa: CASSPEAVSYEQYF

clone_size: -
v_call: TRBV11-2
cdr3_length: 14
j_call: TRBJ2-7
cdr3_aa: CASSLVQGAYEQYF

clone_size: -
v_call: TRBV5-1
cdr3_length: 16
j_call: TRBJ2-7
cdr3_aa: CASSLEGQGEVDEQYF

clone_size: -
v_call: TRBV11-3
cdr3_length: 14
j_call: TRBJ2-7
cdr3_aa: CASSLTGNSYEQYF

clone_size: -
v_call: TRBV4-3
cdr3_length: 15
j_call: TRBJ2-7
cdr3_aa: CASSQDHSFGYEQYF

clone_size: -
v_call: TRBV2
cdr3_length: 13
j_call: TRBJ1-1
cdr3_aa: CASSAIKGTEAFF

clone_size: once
v_call: TRBV27
cdr3_length: 15
j_call: TRBJ1-5
cdr3_aa: CASSSGQGVFQPQHF